These 21 T cell receptor beta chains came from one sample sequenced in a study of cytomegalovirus exposure and HLA in healthy donors. TCRdb's copy holds only in-frame clones and misses some; the assay was immunoSEQ multiplex PCR. The sample holds about 150,000 clones, approximately 86% seen once. Sequencing was performed on PBMCs. The receptors originated from a human donor in good health.

In regard to this clone: This sample also contains other DNA sequences that code for the same CDR3. The chain joins TRBV5-1 to TRBJ1-1; D ambiguous. Germline V CDR1 and CDR2: SGHRS, YFSETQ. The CDR3 is 13 residues long. Trimming removed 2 bases from V and 1 base from J, with 6 bases in between. CDR3 residues: CASSFGGNTEAFF. CDR3 DNA: TGCGCCAGCAGCTTTGGCGGGAACACTGAAGCTTTCTTT.

Written as DNA, the CDR3 is TGTGCCAGCAGCTTAATGGGGGCCCCCTACGAGCAGTACTTC. Protein product: CASSLMGAPYEQYF. V is TRBV13 and J is TRBJ2-7; D is possibly TRBD1 (6 bases). CDR1 is PRHDT, CDR2 FYEKMQ, per germline (reference sequence). The CDR3 contains 14 residues. Trimming removed 2 bases from V and 2 bases from J, with 10 bases in between.

This chain uses TRBV10-3 with TRBJ1-1; TRBD1 matches 10 bases. With 6 bases clipped from V and 7 bases from J, the junction kept 11 bases outside the gene matches. CDR1 is ENHRY, CDR2 SYGVKD, per germline. This CDR3 has 15 amino acids. DNA of the CDR3: TGTGCCATCAGCGGGGGAGGACAGGGGGGACTTGAAGCTTTCTTT. Protein sequence: CAISGGGQGGLEAFF.

The CDR3: CASSLGEVSTDTQYF. In nucleotides, the CDR3 is TGTGCCAGCAGCTTGGGGGAGGTGAGCACAGATACGCAGTATTTT. The chain is built from TRBV7-9 and TRBJ2-3; a weak D match, TRBD2 (6 bases). CDR1 and CDR2 from the germline V gene are SEHNR and FQNEAQ (reference sequence). This CDR3 is 15 amino acids long. Trimming took off 3 bases at V and 0 bases at J, with 10 bases between the two ends.

The V and J genes are TRBV11-2 and TRBJ1-3; no firm D call. CDR1 and CDR2 from the germline V gene are SGHAT and FQNNGV. Deletions cut 4 bases from V and 0 bases from J, with 10 bases between. The CDR3 is 15 amino acids. DNA of the CDR3: TGTGCCAGCAGCTATAGTTCTCTCTCTGGAAACACCATATATTTT. Translating gives CASSYSSLSGNTIYF.

This clone was seen a single time. This sequence joins TRBV15 and TRBJ1-4; 8 nucleotides align to TRBD1. After removal of 2 bases from V and 3 bases from J, the junction contained 8 bases not matched to a gene. The CDR3 sequence is 17 residues long. CDR1 is LNHNV and CDR2 is YYDKDF in the germline V gene (reference sequence). The CDR3, as DNA: TGTGCCACCAGCAGACACCTTAAACAGGGGGCTAATGAAAAACTGTTTTTT. Translated, it gives CATSRHLKQGANEKLFF.

The rearrangement joins TRBV30 to TRBJ2-7, with D possibly TRBD1 on 6 matching bases. Germline CDR1 GTSNPN, CDR2 SVGIG (reference sequence). The CDR3 totals 13 residues. Trimming pared 2 bases from V and 3 bases from J, leaving 11 bases between. The chain's CDR3 is CAWSTQGGYEQYF. The CDR3 coding sequence is TGTGCCTGGAGTACACAGGGTGGCTACGAGCAGTACTTC.

The chain couples TRBV4-1 to TRBJ2-1, with TRBD1 matching 7 bases. After removal of 2 bases from V and 12 bases from J, the junction contained 7 bases not matched to a gene. The CDR3 spans 13 residues. Germline V gene lookup returns CDR1 MGHRA and CDR2 YSYEKL. Written as DNA, the CDR3 is TGCGCCAGCAGCCAAATCCTCCGGGACAGGCAGTTCTTC. Translated: CASSQILRDRQFF.

The CDR3: CASSEWGGNTEAFF. The CDR3, as DNA: TGTGCCAGCAGTGAATGGGGGGGGAACACTGAAGCTTTCTTT. The chain is built from TRBV25-1 and TRBJ1-1; maybe TRBD1 (5 bases). The CDR3 sequence is 14 residues long. V was clipped by 1 base and J by 1 base, with 7 bases between them. From germline, CDR1 is MGHDK and CDR2 SYGVNS.

The chain carries TRBV27 and TRBJ2-1; TRBD2 agrees at 7 bases. CDR1 is MNHEY and CDR2 is SMNVEV in the germline V gene (reference sequence). The CDR3 is made up of 17 amino acids. V was pared by 5 bases and J by 0 bases, with 10 bases of the junction left unmatched. CDR3 residues: CASSRRLAESSYNEQFF. The CDR3 coding sequence is TGTGCCAGCAGTCGGCGACTAGCTGAGAGCTCCTACAATGAGCAGTTCTTC.

The chain carries TRBV7-8 and TRBJ2-1, with D tentatively TRBD1 (6 bases). V was shortened by 4 bases and J by 4 bases, with 14 bases between the two germline ends. This CDR3 has 15 residues. CDR1 and CDR2 from the germline V gene are SGHVS and FQNEAQ. The CDR3 loop reads CASSSQQGAYNEQFF. CDR3 coding DNA: TGTGCCAGCAGCTCCCAACAGGGTGCGTACAATGAGCAGTTCTTC.

The chain carries TRBV5-1 and TRBJ2-7; 16 bases fit TRBD2. J was trimmed by 10 bases and V by 0 bases; bases with no gene match: 7. CDR1 and CDR2 (germline): SGHRS, YFSETQ. The CDR3 runs 16 residues. The CDR3 DNA reads TGCGCCAGCAGCTTGGAGTTTGGGACTAGCGGGAGGGAACAGTACTTC. Its protein product is CASSLEFGTSGREQYF.

This clone was seen just once. The rearrangement links TRBV7-2 to TRBJ2-5, with 11 bases that match TRBD2. The trim removed 2 bases at V and 4 bases at J, leaving 12 bases unmatched. This CDR3 has 18 amino acids. Germline V lookup: CDR1 SGHTA, CDR2 FQGNSA. The CDR3 sequence: CASSLQFTSGGGAETQYF. CDR3 DNA: TGTGCCAGCAGCTTACAGTTTACTAGCGGGGGAGGGGCAGAGACCCAGTACTTC.

This clone was detected only once. The chain links TRBV5-1 to TRBJ2-3, with 8 bases that match TRBD2. CDR1 SGHRS and CDR2 YFSETQ come from the germline V gene. The CDR3 spans 16 residues. V lost 2 bases to trimming and J lost 1 base; unmatched junction nucleotides: 6. The CDR3 here is CASSFLAGGGTDTQYF. The CDR3 DNA is TGCGCCAGCAGCTTCCTAGCGGGCGGTGGCACAGATACGCAGTATTTT.

The chain joins TRBV28 to TRBJ1-2; D ambiguous. Trimming left V 3 bases short and J 8 bases short, with 13 bases between. The CDR3 runs to 13 residues. The germline gives CDR1 MDHEN, CDR2 SYDVKM. The CDR3 reads CASSFGGLLGYTF. The CDR3 DNA reads as TGTGCCAGCAGTTTCGGAGGGCTGCTCGGCTACACCTTC.

The chain employs TRBV4-1 and TRBJ2-1; 8 bases map to TRBD1. The ends lost 4 bases at V and 5 bases at J; junction bases unmatched: 7. The germline gives CDR1 MGHRA, CDR2 YSYEKL. CDR3 size: 15 residues. CDR3 sequence (DNA): TGCGCCAGCAGCCTTAGTGGACAGGGTAACAATGAGCAGTTCTTC. This gives the protein CASSLSGQGNNEQFF.

V and J are TRBV9 and TRBJ2-3; 11 bases are shared with TRBD2. The CDR3 consists of 15 residues. Per the germline V gene, CDR1 is SGDLS and CDR2 is YYNGEE. V lost 4 bases and J lost 4; bases outside the gene matches: 5. The CDR3 loop is CASSITSGSSDTQYF. The CDR3 nucleotides read TGTGCCAGCAGCATTACTAGCGGGAGCTCAGATACGCAGTATTTT.

V is TRBV4-1 and J is TRBJ2-3; 9 bases match TRBD1. CDR3 length: 17 amino acids. The junction had 8 bases not matched to a gene; V was cut back by 4 bases and J by 0 bases. Germline V gene lookup returns CDR1 MGHRA and CDR2 YSYEKL. The CDR3 coding sequence is TGCGCCAGCAGCCTGGGACAGGGCCTTCAGAGCACAGATACGCAGTATTTT. The encoded protein is CASSLGQGLQSTDTQYF.

The CDR3 reads CSATPENYGYTF. The CDR3 coding sequence is TGCAGCGCCACCCCGGAGAACTATGGCTACACCTTC. V gene TRBV29-1 combines with J gene TRBJ1-2, with D uncertain. Trimming took 7 bases from V and 2 from J, leaving 11 bases between them. CDR1 and CDR2 from the germline V gene are SQVTM and ANQGSEA. There are 12 residues in the CDR3.

This clone has just a few counts. The chain recombines TRBV10-3 with TRBJ1-2, with D perhaps matching TRBD1 (5 bases). CDR3 size: 13 residues. V dropped 3 bases and J dropped 4 bases, with 9 bases sitting between them. Germline-derived CDR1 and CDR2 are ENHRY and SYGVKD. The CDR3 DNA sequence: TGTGCCATCAGTGAATTAGGGGCCTATGGCTACACCTTC. Translated: CAISELGAYGYTF.

This sequence joins TRBV19 and TRBJ1-4; tentatively, D is TRBD1 (5 bases). This CDR3 is built from 17 residues. Looked up from germline, CDR1 is LNHDA and CDR2 is SQIVND (reference sequence). V gave up 5 bases and J gave up 8 bases, with 24 bases separating them. CDR3 loop: CASSSPGAGRGREKLFF. The CDR3, as DNA: TGTGCCAGTAGTTCCCCGGGCGCCGGGAGGGGAAGAGAAAAACTGTTTTTT. The variable domain in full, with the rest retrieved from reference TRBV19 and TRBJ1-4, is DGGITQSPKYLFRKEGQNVTLSCEQNLNHDAMYWYRQDPGQGLRLIYYSQIVNDFQKGDIAEGYSVSREKKESFPLTVTSAQKNPTAFYLCASSSPGAGRGREKLFFGSGTQLSVL.